The next 8 T cell receptor beta chains were all read from a single sample in a study of cytomegalovirus exposure and HLA in healthy donors. Assay used: immunoSEQ multiplex PCR; TCRdb lists only in-frame clones, some missing. Of about 400,000 clones in the sample, 86% were seen once. The sample was PBMCs. The source is a young woman in good health and CMV-seronegative.

The chain is built from TRBV6-1 and TRBJ2-3, with 11 bases matching TRBD2. This CDR3 spans 15 amino acids. The germline V gene has CDR1 MNHNS and CDR2 SASEGT. Trimming removed 3 bases from V and 3 bases from J; junction bases left unmatched: 2. The CDR3 DNA sequence: TGTGCCAGCAGTGATTCTAGCGGGGGGACAGATACGCAGTATTTT. Protein sequence: CASSDSSGGTDTQYF.

The chain couples TRBV6-1 to TRBJ2-1, with 9 positions matching TRBD2. Germline V gene data show CDR1 as MNHNS and CDR2 as SASEGT. The V segment lost 3 bases and the J segment 3 bases; nucleotides outside the gene matches: 6. This CDR3 has 16 residues. The CDR3 DNA reads as TGTGCCAGCAGTGACATAGCGGGGGTGAACTACAATGAGCAGTTCTTC. Protein sequence: CASSDIAGVNYNEQFF.

The genes are TRBV19 and TRBJ2-7, with a possible D match to TRBD1 (6 bases). The V and J ends lost 4 bases and 2 bases respectively, with 21 bases between them. The CDR3 consists of 17 residues. Per the germline V gene, CDR1 is LNHDA and CDR2 is SQIVND (reference sequence). The CDR3 spells CASSTPPSGAGAYEQYF. The CDR3 nucleotides read TGTGCCAGTAGTACTCCGCCTTCCGGGGCAGGGGCCTACGAGCAGTACTTC.

This clone has just a few counts. The V gene is TRBV25-1, the J gene TRBJ1-5; no definite D call. V was cut by 1 base and J by 7 bases, with 8 bases left in between. Germline CDR1 and CDR2: MGHDK and SYGVNS. This CDR3 has 13 amino acids. Here the CDR3 reads CASSEFAGQPQHF. The CDR3 nucleotides read TGTGCCAGCAGTGAATTTGCGGGGCAGCCCCAGCATTTT.

V usage is TRBV6-5 and J usage is TRBJ2-1; 8 bases match TRBD2. Losses at the gene ends were 6 bases for V and 7 bases for J; bases not matched to a gene: 8. Germline values: CDR1 MNHEY, CDR2 SVGAGI. The CDR3 is made up of 14 amino acids. The chain's CDR3 is CASSPGGGRNEQFF. In nucleotides, the CDR3 is TGTGCCAGCAGCCCCGGGGGGGGTCGGAATGAGCAGTTCTTC.

V and J are TRBV7-8 and TRBJ1-2; TRBD1 matches at 10 bases. V lost 5 bases and J lost 3; bases outside the gene matches: 6. The CDR3 consists of 15 residues. Germline loops: CDR1 SGHVS, CDR2 FQNEAQ. CDR3 sequence reads: CASSPRDRGDYGYTF. CDR3 nucleotide sequence: TGTGCCAGCAGCCCTCGGGACAGGGGCGACTATGGCTACACCTTC.

This chain joins TRBV11-2 and TRBJ1-1; D possibly corresponds to TRBD1 (5 bases). Germline values: CDR1 SGHAT, CDR2 FQNNGV. The CDR3 sequence is 14 residues long. Trimming pared 1 base from V and 8 bases from J, leaving 14 bases between. The CDR3 loop reads CASSLGTLRQEAFF. The CDR3 bases are TGTGCCAGCAGCTTAGGAACCCTCAGACAGGAAGCTTTCTTT.

The chain joins TRBV6-1 to TRBJ2-7; D is possibly TRBD2 (5 bases). Germline V lookup: CDR1 MNHNS, CDR2 SASEGT. The CDR3 is made up of 14 amino acids. V was pared by 7 bases and J by 0 bases, with 13 bases between. CDR3: CASMWEPASYEQYF. The CDR3 coding sequence is TGTGCCAGCATGTGGGAGCCGGCCTCCTACGAGCAGTACTTC.